Only a few counts were recorded for the clone carrying this T cell receptor beta chain. Its antigen is not known. Trimming shortened V by 2 bases and J by 0 bases, and 13 bases separated the two germline ends. This CDR3 region has 17 residues. The germline V gene encodes CDR1 LGHDT and CDR2 YNNKEL (reference sequence). The data are from a study of response to subunit inactivated influenza vaccine. Study-wide results and caveats: Every seasonal influenza vaccination brings in few new T cells, the authors suggested.

TCRdb re-derived calls from the RT-PCR reads in MiXCR, one entry per CDR3 protein. In the table there are 650,000 to 800,000 distinct CDR3 sequences, about 15% of which are singletons. Sequences were derived from PBMCs from blood, sampled about 14 days before vaccination. The TCR originated in a man aged 50 or older who received an inactivated influenza vaccine. The chain carries TRBV3-1 and TRBJ1-4; no reliable D call. DNA for the CDR3: TGTGCCAGCAGCCAACTTCGTGAGAGATCAACTAATGAAAAACTGTTTTTT. It is translated as CASSQLRERSTNEKLFF.